This entry describes one TCR beta chain. The CDR3 is made up of 14 amino acids. Trimming removed 6 bases from V and 0 bases from J; junction bases left unmatched: 4. Looked up from germline, CDR1 is MNHEY and CDR2 is SVGEGT. This sample stems from a study of T cell repertoires in breast cancer. Primers covering all TCR V genes were used in emulsion RT-PCR on CD8+ T cells. Blocking oligonucleotides added to a second nested PCR suppressed unpaired genes. TCRdb recomputed calls from the emulsion pairing reads with MiXCR, one row per CDR3 protein. This table holds 4,400 or so distinct CDR3 sequences, 35% found once.

Material: CD8+ T cells. This clonotype was sampled from a pool of human donors with breast cancer or a healthy control (not recorded which). V gene TRBV6-2 or TRBV6-3 combines with J gene TRBJ1-1; 7 bases are shared with TRBD1. The CDR3 DNA reads TGTGCCAGCAGAGGGGACAGTATGAACACTGAAGCTTTCTTT. Its protein product is CASRGDSMNTEAFF.